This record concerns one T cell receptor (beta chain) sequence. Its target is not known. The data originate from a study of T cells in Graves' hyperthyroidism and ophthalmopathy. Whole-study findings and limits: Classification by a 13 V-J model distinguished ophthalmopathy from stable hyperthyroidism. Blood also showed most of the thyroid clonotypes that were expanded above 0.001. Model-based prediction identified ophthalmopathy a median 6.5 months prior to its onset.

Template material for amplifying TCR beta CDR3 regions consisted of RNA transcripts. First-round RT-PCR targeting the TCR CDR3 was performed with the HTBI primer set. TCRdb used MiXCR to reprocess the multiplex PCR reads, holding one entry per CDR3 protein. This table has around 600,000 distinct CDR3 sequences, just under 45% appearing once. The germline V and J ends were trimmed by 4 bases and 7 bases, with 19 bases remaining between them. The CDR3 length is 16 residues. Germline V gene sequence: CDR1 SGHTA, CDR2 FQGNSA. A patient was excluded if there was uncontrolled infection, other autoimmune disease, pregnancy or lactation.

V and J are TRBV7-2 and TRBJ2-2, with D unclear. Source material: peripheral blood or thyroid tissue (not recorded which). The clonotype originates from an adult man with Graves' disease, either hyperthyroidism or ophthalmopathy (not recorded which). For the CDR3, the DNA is TGTGCCAGCAGCTCCCCCGTGGTACCAGCTGGCGGGGAGCTGTTTTTT. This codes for CASSSPVVPAGGELFF.